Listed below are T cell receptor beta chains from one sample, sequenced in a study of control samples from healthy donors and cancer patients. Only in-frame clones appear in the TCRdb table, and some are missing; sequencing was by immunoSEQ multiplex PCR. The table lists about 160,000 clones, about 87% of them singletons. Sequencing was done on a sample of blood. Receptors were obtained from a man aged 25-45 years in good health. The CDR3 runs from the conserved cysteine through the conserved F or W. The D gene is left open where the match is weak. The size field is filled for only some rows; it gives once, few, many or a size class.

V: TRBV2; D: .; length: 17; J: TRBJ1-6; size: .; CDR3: CASRADHFGDSNSPLHF; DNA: TGTGCCAGCAGGGCGGACCATTTCGGGGACTCTAATTCACCCCTCCACTTT
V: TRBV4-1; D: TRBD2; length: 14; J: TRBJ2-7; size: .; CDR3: CASSLGLAGREQYF; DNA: TGCGCCAGCAGCCTCGGACTAGCGGGACGTGAACAGTACTTC
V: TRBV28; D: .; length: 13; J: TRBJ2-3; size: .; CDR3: CASSPPGADTQYF; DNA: TGTGCCAGCAGTCCCCCCGGGGCAGATACGCAGTATTTT
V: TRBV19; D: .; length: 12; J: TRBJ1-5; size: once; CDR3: CASRLGGQPQHF; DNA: TGTGCCAGTAGGTTGGGAGGTCAGCCCCAGCATTTT
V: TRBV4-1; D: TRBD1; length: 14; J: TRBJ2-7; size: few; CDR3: CASSRVQGFNEQYF; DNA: TGCGCCAGCAGCCGCGTACAGGGGTTCAACGAGCAGTACTTC
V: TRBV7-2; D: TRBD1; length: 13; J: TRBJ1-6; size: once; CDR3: CASSRQGDSPLHF; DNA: TGTGCCAGCAGTAGACAGGGAGATTCACCCCTCCACTTT
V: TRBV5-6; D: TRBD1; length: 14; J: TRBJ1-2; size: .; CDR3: CASSPGTANWGYTF; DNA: TGTGCCAGCAGCCCCGGGACAGCTAATTGGGGCTACACCTTC
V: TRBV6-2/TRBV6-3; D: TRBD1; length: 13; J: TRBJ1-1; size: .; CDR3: CASSYDQTGEAFF; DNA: TGTGCCAGCAGTTACGATCAGACAGGGGAAGCTTTCTTT
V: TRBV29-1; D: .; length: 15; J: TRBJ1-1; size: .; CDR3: CSVDDPTDPNPEAFF; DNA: TGCAGCGTTGACGACCCGACGGATCCAAATCCTGAAGCTTTCTTT
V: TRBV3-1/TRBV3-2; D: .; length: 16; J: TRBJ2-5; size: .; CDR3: CASSQGYSSFQETQYF; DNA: TGTGCCAGCAGCCAAGGGTACAGCAGTTTCCAAGAGACCCAGTACTTC
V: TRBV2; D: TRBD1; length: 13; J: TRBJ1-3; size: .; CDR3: CASSLTGVDTIYF; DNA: TGTGCCAGCAGCCTGACAGGGGTTGACACCATATATTTT
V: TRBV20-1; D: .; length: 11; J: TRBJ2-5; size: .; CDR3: CSAPFGPTQYF; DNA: TGCAGTGCTCCGTTCGGACCCACCCAGTACTTC
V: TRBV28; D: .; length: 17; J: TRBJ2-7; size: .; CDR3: CASSHAGAGYKVESKYF; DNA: TGTGCCAGCAGTCACGCGGGGGCAGGGTACAAGGTGGAGAGCAAGTACTTC
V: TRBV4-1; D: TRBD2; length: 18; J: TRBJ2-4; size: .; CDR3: CASSRGLAGGVDKNIQYF; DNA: TGCGCCAGCAGCCGGGGACTAGCGGGAGGGGTTGACAAAAACATTCAGTACTTC
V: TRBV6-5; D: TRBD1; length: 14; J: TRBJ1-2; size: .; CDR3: CASRPPGTGYGYTF; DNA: TGTGCCAGCAGACCCCCGGGGACAGGGTATGGCTACACCTTC
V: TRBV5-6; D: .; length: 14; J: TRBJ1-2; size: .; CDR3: CASSPFSVFYGYTF; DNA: TGTGCCAGCAGCCCCTTTTCAGTATTCTATGGCTACACCTTC
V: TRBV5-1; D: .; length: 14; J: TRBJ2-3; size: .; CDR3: CASKIWTATDTQYF; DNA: TGCGCCAGCAAAATCTGGACAGCTACAGATACGCAGTATTTT
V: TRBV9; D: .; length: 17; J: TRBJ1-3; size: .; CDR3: CASSARPGLSSGNTIYF; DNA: TGTGCCAGCAGCGCCCGACCCGGCCTCAGCTCTGGAAACACCATATATTTT
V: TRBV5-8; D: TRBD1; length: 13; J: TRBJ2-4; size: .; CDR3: CASNTGGRNIQYF; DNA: TGTGCCAGCAACACAGGGGGCCGGAACATTCAGTACTTC
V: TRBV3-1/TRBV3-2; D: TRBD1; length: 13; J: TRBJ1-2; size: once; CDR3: CASSQRQGYGYTF; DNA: TGTGCCAGCAGCCAAAGACAGGGTTATGGCTACACCTTC
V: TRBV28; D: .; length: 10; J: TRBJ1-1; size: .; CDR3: CASSYREAFF; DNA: TGTGCCAGCAGTTACAGGGAAGCTTTCTTT
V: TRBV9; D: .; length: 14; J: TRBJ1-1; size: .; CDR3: CASSVGSLATEAFF; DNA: TGTGCCAGCAGCGTAGGCAGCTTAGCCACTGAAGCTTTCTTT
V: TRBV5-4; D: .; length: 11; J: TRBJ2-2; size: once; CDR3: CASEVAGELFF; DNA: TGTGCCAGCGAGGTTGCCGGGGAGCTGTTTTTT
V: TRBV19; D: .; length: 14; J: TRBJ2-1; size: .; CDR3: CASSDLARDNEQFF; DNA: TGTGCCAGTAGTGACCTAGCGAGGGACAATGAGCAGTTCTTC